The TCR beta chain under discussion was sequenced for a study of blood T cell repertoires in COVID-19. Using immunoSEQ multiplex PCR, the repertoire was profiled, and TCRdb retains in-frame clones only, with some absent. There are roughly 120,000 clones in the sample; 75% to 90% occur only once, and less than 30% lies in the top ten. This clone was recorded once. Trimming at V came to 3 bases and at J to 0 bases, leaving 0 bases not matched to a gene. CDR1 is MNHEY and CDR2 is SMNVEV in the germline V gene (reference sequence). The CDR3 length is 15 residues. This clonotype was sampled from a man aged 65 to 85 with active or convalescent COVID-19. Sample: peripheral blood. The chain combines TRBV27 with TRBJ2-3; 10 positions match TRBD2. The CDR3 spells CASSFSGRSTDTQYF. The CDR3 nucleotides are TGTGCCAGCAGTTTTAGCGGGAGGAGCACAGATACGCAGTATTTT.